This T cell receptor beta chain was recovered during a study of tumor-infiltrating lymphocytes in oesophageal squamous cell carcinoma. In this sample, this clonotype turned up many times. MiXCR was run by TCRdb on the PCR reads, yielding one entry per CDR3 protein. Here the sample spans approximately 12,000 distinct CDR3 sequences, around 50% being singletons. The CDR3 contains 15 residues. Unmatched junction bases numbered 3, after V lost 1 base and J lost 3 bases. Germline CDR1 is SGDLS and CDR2 is YYNGEE. The sequence came from a male donor with esophageal squamous cell carcinoma. Sequenced: esophageal tumor tissue. The rearrangement joins TRBV9 to TRBJ2-3; 9 bases map to TRBD2. DNA for the CDR3: TGTGCCAGCAGCGTAACTAGCGGGTTTACAGATACGCAGTATTTT. As protein: CASSVTSGFTDTQYF. Looking up the rest from reference TRBV9 and TRBJ2-3 gives the full variable domain: DSGVTQTPKHLITATGQRVTLRCSPRSGDLSVYWYQQSLDQGLQFLIQYYNGEERAKGNILERFSAQQFPDLHSELNLSSLELGDSALYFCASSVTSGFTDTQYFGPGTRLTVL.